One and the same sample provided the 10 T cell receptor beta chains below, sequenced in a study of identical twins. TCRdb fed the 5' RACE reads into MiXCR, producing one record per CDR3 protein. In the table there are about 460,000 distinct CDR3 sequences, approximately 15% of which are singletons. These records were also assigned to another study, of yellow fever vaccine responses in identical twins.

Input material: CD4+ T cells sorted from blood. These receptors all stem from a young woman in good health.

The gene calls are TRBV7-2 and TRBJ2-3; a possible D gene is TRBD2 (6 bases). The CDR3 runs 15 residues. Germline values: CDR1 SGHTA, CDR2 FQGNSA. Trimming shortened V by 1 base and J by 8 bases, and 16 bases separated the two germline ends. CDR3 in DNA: TGTGCCAGCAGCTTAGGGGGGGTCCTGGGGAGTACGCAGTATTTT. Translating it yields CASSLGGVLGSTQYF. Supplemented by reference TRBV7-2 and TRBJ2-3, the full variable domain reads GAGVSQSPSNKVTEKGKDVELRCDPISGHTALYWYRQSLGQGLEFLIYFQGNSAPDKSGLPSDRFSAERTGGSVSTLTIQRTQQEDSAVYLCASSLGGVLGSTQYFGPGTRLTVL.

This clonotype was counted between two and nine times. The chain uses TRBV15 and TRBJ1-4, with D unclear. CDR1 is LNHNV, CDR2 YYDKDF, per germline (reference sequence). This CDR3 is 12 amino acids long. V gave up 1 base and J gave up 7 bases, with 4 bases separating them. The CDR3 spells CATSRAAEKLFF. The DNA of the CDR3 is TGTGCCACCAGCAGAGCAGCTGAAAAACTGTTTTTT.

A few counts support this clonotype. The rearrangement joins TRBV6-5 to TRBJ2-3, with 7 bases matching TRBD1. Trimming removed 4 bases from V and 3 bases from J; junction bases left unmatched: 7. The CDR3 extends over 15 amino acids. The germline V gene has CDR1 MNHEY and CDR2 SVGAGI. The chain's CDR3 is CASSSGTAITDTQYF. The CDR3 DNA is TGTGCCAGCAGTTCTGGGACAGCTATTACAGATACGCAGTATTTT.

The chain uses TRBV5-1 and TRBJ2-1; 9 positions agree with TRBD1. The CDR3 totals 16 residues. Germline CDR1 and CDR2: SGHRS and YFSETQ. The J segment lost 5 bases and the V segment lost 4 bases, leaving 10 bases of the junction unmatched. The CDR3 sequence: CASSGYRDRVNNEQFF. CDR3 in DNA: TGCGCCAGCAGCGGTTACCGGGACAGGGTTAACAATGAGCAGTTCTTC.

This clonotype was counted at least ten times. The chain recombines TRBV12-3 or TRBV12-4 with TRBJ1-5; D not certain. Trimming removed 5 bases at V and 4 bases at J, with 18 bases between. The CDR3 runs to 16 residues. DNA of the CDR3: TGTGCCAGCAGTCTAGGACCCCTCGGGATAAATCAGCCCCAGCATTTT. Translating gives CASSLGPLGINQPQHF.

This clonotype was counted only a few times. The CDR3 sequence: CASSFVLAGVNEQFF. In DNA form, the CDR3 reads TGTGCCAGCAGTTTTGTTCTAGCGGGAGTGAATGAGCAGTTCTTC. V is TRBV12-3 or TRBV12-4 and J is TRBJ2-1; TRBD2 matches 10 bases. The V and J ends lost 3 bases and 7 bases, in that order; junction bases with no gene match: 6. The CDR3 loop spans 15 amino acids.

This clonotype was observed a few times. The CDR3 region is CASSAGGPNEQYF. CDR3 sequence (DNA): TGTGCCAGTAGTGCCGGGGGCCCCAATGAGCAGTACTTC. The chain combines TRBV19 with TRBJ2-7, with D perhaps given as TRBD1 or TRBD2 (6 bases each). This CDR3 has 13 residues. Germline V lookup: CDR1 LNHDA, CDR2 SQIVND (reference sequence). Trimming pared 5 bases from V and 7 bases from J, leaving 15 bases between.

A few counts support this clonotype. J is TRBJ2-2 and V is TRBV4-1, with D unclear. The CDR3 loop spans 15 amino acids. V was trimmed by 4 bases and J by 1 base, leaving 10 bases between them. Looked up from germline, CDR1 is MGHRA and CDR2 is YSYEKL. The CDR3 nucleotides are TGCGCCAGCAGCCGAGAGGACCGGAACACCGGGGAGCTGTTTTTT. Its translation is CASSREDRNTGELFF.

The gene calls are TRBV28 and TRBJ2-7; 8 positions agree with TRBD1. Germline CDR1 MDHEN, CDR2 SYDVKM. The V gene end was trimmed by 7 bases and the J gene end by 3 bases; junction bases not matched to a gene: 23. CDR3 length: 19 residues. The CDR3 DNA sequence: TGTGCCAGCACTGGCGCGGGACAGGCGGGACTGAGAAACCGCTACGAGCAGTACTTC. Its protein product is CASTGAGQAGLRNRYEQYF.

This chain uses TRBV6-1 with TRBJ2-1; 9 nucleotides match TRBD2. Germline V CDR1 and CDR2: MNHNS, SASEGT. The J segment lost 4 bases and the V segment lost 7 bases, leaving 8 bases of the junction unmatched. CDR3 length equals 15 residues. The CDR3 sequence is CASKRLAALYNEQFF. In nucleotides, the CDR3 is TGTGCCAGCAAACGACTAGCGGCCTTATACAATGAGCAGTTCTTC.